This TCR beta chain was captured by sequencing in a study of cytomegalovirus exposure and HLA in healthy donors. Background on the study: When 398 donors were genotyped, approximately 81% of them were found to fall in the Caucasian-associated ancestry cluster. Study-wide results and limits: CMV serostatus was the only immune exposure information that was available. The listing of approximately 160 TCR beta chains classed them as cytomegalovirus-associated.

Primers: 60 Vbeta forward and 13 Jbeta reverse. Sequenced by immunoSEQ multiplex PCR; TCRdb stores in-frame clones only, minus some. The sample consists of about 160,000 clones, over 80% of them appearing once. On this clone itself: Its antigen is undetermined.

V was pared by 5 bases and J by 8 bases, with 15 bases between. This CDR3 is built from 14 residues. Germline V gene sequence: CDR1 SEHNR, CDR2 FQNEAQ (reference sequence). Specimen: PBMCs. This clonotype was sampled from a male donor in good health and CMV-seropositive. The chain uses TRBV7-9 and TRBJ1-4; tentatively, D is TRBD1 (6 bases). The CDR3 DNA is TGTGCCAGCAGCCAATCAGGGGAGGGGGAAAAACTGTTTTTT. Translating it yields CASSQSGEGEKLFF.